This T cell receptor beta chain stems from a study of blood T cell repertoires in COVID-19. Study context: T cells, B-cell-depleted T cells, or PBMCs supplied cDNA or gDNA.

In the original processing: Nucleated cell number was recorded as an estimate derived from reference gene primer amplification. Some clones are missing from TCRdb's copy, which holds only in-frame ones; the method was immunoSEQ multiplex PCR. Clone size and the V and J calls come from that table; the DNA yielded D and trimming. The sample contains 120,000 or so clones, 90% of which appear only once. The CDR3 is 11 residues long. Germline values: CDR1 LNHDA, CDR2 SQIVND (reference sequence). V was cut by 10 bases and J by 4 bases, with 10 bases left in between. This clonotype was sampled from a woman aged 55 to 70 with COVID-19, enrolled during active disease. Sequencing was carried out using peripheral blood. This chain joins TRBV19 and TRBJ1-2; D is unclear. The CDR3 DNA reads TGTGCCACCTTCAACTTCTATGGCTACACCTTC. The encoded protein is CATFNFYGYTF.